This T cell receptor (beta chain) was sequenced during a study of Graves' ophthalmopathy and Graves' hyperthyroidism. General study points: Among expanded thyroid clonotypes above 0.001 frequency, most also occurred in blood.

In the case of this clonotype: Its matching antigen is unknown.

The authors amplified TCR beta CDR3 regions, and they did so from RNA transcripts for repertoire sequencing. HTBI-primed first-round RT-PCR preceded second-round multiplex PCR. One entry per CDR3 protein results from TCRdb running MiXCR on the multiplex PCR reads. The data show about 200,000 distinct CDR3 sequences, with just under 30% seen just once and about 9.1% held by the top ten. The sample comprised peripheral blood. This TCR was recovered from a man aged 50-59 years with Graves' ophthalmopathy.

As DNA, the CDR3 is TGTGCCACCAGGGGTGGAACTGAAGCTTTCTTT. It codes for CATRGGTEAFF. J is TRBJ1-1 and V is TRBV6-2 or TRBV6-3; D perhaps matches TRBD1 (6 bases). CDR3 length: 11 amino acids. Germline-derived CDR1 and CDR2 are MNHEY and SVGEGT. Trimming pared 10 bases from V and 5 bases from J, leaving 11 bases between.